Listed here are 5 T cell receptor beta chains from one sample, sequenced in a study of CD8+CD57+ T cells in acquired aplastic anemia. Genomic DNA, serving as template, underwent TCR beta VDJ and CDR3 profiling. TCRdb fed the reads into MiXCR, producing one record per CDR3 protein. In the table there are approximately 98,000 distinct CDR3 sequences, 51% of which are singletons. The sequenced sample consisted of sorted CD4+, CD8+, or CD8+CD57+ T cells (not recorded which) from PBMCs. Every receptor here comes from a human donor in good health, serving as a control.

V gene TRBV20-1 combines with J gene TRBJ1-1; D is ambiguous. Germline CDR1 DFQATT, CDR2 SNEGSKA (reference sequence). V lost 3 bases and J 0 bases, leaving 8 bases between the germline ends. The CDR3 totals 13 residues. The CDR3 region has the DNA TGCAGTGCTAGTCGTGGCCTGAACACTGAAGCTTTCTTT. It specifies CSASRGLNTEAFF.

The sample holds many counts of this clonotype. The genes are TRBV10-3 and TRBJ2-1, with TRBD1 matching 7 bases. The germline gives CDR1 ENHRY, CDR2 SYGVKD. This CDR3 region has 15 residues. The junction had 4 bases not matched to a gene; V was cut back by 5 bases and J by 0 bases. The CDR3, as DNA: TGTGCCATCAGTCTAGGGGACAGCTCCTACAATGAGCAGTTCTTC. This codes for CAISLGDSSYNEQFF.

This chain connects TRBV10-3 to TRBJ2-1; D is ambiguous. Trimming took 2 bases from V and 6 from J, leaving 14 bases between them. CDR3 length equals 15 residues. Per the germline V gene, CDR1 is ENHRY and CDR2 is SYGVKD. The CDR3 spells CAISEELTAVNEQFF. Here the CDR3 DNA reads TGTGCCATCAGTGAGGAACTGACGGCGGTCAATGAGCAGTTCTTC.

The chain employs TRBV20-1 and TRBJ2-1; the D gene is possibly TRBD1 (6 bases). Germline CDR1 DFQATT, CDR2 SNEGSKA (reference sequence). V dropped 4 bases and J dropped 6 bases, with 10 bases sitting between them. The CDR3 extends over 12 amino acids. CDR3 region: CSAKGQLNEQFF. The CDR3 DNA follows: TGCAGTGCTAAAGGACAGCTCAATGAGCAGTTCTTC.

The V and J genes are TRBV7-2 and TRBJ1-1; no definite D call. Trimming cost V 5 bases and J 6 bases, with 13 bases left between them. The CDR3 loop spans 13 amino acids. Germline V gives CDR1 SGHTA, CDR2 FQGNSA. The chain's CDR3 is CASSPPARSEAFF. In DNA, the CDR3 is TGTGCCAGCAGCCCCCCCGCTAGGTCTGAAGCTTTCTTT.